This is a list of T cell receptor beta chains from one sample in a study of control samples from healthy donors and cancer patients. This table comes from immunoSEQ multiplex PCR, and its TCRdb copy is limited to in-frame clones, with some not included. Of roughly 92,000 clones listed, roughly 89% are singletons. Specimen: blood. These receptor sequences come from a woman in her fifties or sixties in good health. The CDR3 runs from the conserved cysteine through the conserved F or W. D genes are given only for firm matches. Expanded clones get a size class; other rows say once, few or many, or leave the size out.

-	TRBV11-1	-	TRBJ1-6	CASRSGTRASPLHF	TGTGCCAGCAGATCCGGGACAAGGGCTTCACCCCTCCACTTT
-	TRBV5-1	-	TRBJ2-7	CASSLSGYEQYF	TGCGCCAGCAGCTTATCCGGCTACGAGCAGTACTTC
few	TRBV9	-	TRBJ2-5	CASSAHSLQETQYF	TGTGCCAGCAGCGCCCACAGCCTCCAAGAGACCCAGTACTTC
-	TRBV27	-	TRBJ2-7	CASRRRLFSSYEQYF	TGTGCCAGCAGGCGGAGGCTATTCAGCTCCTACGAGCAGTACTTC
-	TRBV7-3	-	TRBJ2-5	CASSLRPPWSGRETQYF	TGTGCCAGCAGCTTAAGGCCTCCATGGAGCGGAAGGGAGACCCAGTACTTC
-	TRBV10-3	-	TRBJ1-1	CAISESNRVTAEAFF	TGTGCCATCAGTGAGTCGAACAGGGTAACAGCTGAAGCTTTCTTT
-	TRBV6-5	-	TRBJ1-5	CASSYSNPGTMQPQHF	TGTGCCAGCAGTTACTCGAATCCAGGGACCATGCAGCCCCAGCATTTT
-	TRBV25-1	-	TRBJ2-5	CASSEFGRRLETQYF	TGTGCCAGCAGTGAATTTGGAAGGAGGCTGGAGACCCAGTACTTC
-	TRBV9	-	TRBJ2-1	CASSPRDKSYNEQFF	TGTGCCAGCAGCCCCCGGGACAAGTCCTACAATGAGCAGTTCTTC
-	TRBV5-4	-	TRBJ2-1	CASSLRVGGYNEQFF	TGTGCCAGCAGCTTAAGAGTCGGCGGGTACAATGAGCAGTTCTTC
-	TRBV27	TRBD1	TRBJ2-1	CASAFKPDRSFNEQFF	TGTGCCAGCGCTTTTAAACCGGACAGGTCTTTCAATGAGCAGTTCTTC
once	TRBV20-1	-	TRBJ2-1	CSASVGGPYNEQFF	TGCAGTGCTAGTGTCGGGGGCCCCTACAATGAGCAGTTCTTC
-	TRBV9	TRBD2	TRBJ2-1	CASSAERGGSYNEQFF	TGTGCCAGCAGCGCCGAGCGGGGGGGCAGCTACAATGAGCAGTTCTTC
-	TRBV11-3	-	TRBJ1-2	CASSPSAGYGYTF	TGTGCCAGCAGCCCAAGTGCCGGGTACGGCTACACCTTC
-	TRBV10-3	TRBD2	TRBJ2-1	CAPPNVLAGGREEQFF	TGTGCCCCGCCCAATGTACTAGCGGGAGGAAGGGAGGAGCAGTTCTTC
-	TRBV2	TRBD1	TRBJ1-4	CASRAGTGEEKLFF	TGTGCCAGCAGGGCCGGGACAGGGGAAGAAAAACTGTTTTTT
-	TRBV10-3	-	TRBJ2-3	CAISGPSTDTQYF	TGTGCCATCAGTGGTCCATCCACAGATACGCAGTATTTT
-	TRBV29-1	-	TRBJ1-4	CSVGGLNEKLFF	TGCAGCGTTGGGGGGCTTAATGAAAAACTGTTTTTT
-	TRBV7-2	-	TRBJ2-7	CASSWAVRPSYEQYF	TGTGCCAGCAGCTGGGCTGTCAGGCCCTCCTACGAGCAGTACTTC
once	TRBV7-7	TRBD2	TRBJ2-5	CASSFSGSGETQYF	TGTGCCAGCAGCTTTAGCGGGAGCGGGGAGACCCAGTACTTC
-	TRBV28	-	TRBJ1-2	CASSPWDVHGYTF	TGTGCCAGCAGTCCATGGGACGTACATGGCTACACCTTC
-	TRBV6-5	TRBD2	TRBJ2-1	CASSFRLAGRNEQFF	TGTGCCAGCAGTTTTCGGCTAGCGGGCAGAAATGAGCAGTTCTTC
-	TRBV7-2	-	TRBJ1-1	CAGSSQAATEAFF	TGTGCCGGCAGCTCCCAGGCGGCCACTGAAGCTTTCTTT
-	TRBV12-5	-	TRBJ1-5	CASGNSRPVRLSAEMGSNQPQHF	TGTGCTAGTGGGAACTCCCGACCCGTCCGGTTATCGGCGGAGATGGGAAGCAATCAGCCCCAGCATTTT
-	TRBV6-5	-	TRBJ1-4	CASSYDRAGPNEKLFF	TGTGCCAGCAGTTATGACCGGGCGGGGCCGAATGAAAAACTGTTTTTT
-	TRBV12-3/TRBV12-4	-	TRBJ2-3	CASSLFGAQYF	TGTGCCAGCAGTTTGTTTGGAGCGCAGTATTTT
-	TRBV10-3	-	TRBJ1-2	CAIRKNVGASNGYTF	TGTGCCATCAGAAAGAACGTCGGGGCTAGCAATGGCTACACCTTC
once	TRBV28	-	TRBJ2-1	CASSSPGFNEQFF	TGTGCCAGCAGTTCCCCGGGTTTCAATGAGCAGTTCTTC
-	TRBV4-3	-	TRBJ2-1	CASSQEGTSYNEQFF	TGCGCCAGCAGCCAAGAAGGAACCTCCTACAATGAGCAGTTCTTC
-	TRBV2	-	TRBJ2-5	CASKLGREETQYF	TGTGCCAGCAAATTGGGCAGGGAGGAGACCCAGTACTTC
-	TRBV19	TRBD1	TRBJ1-1	CASTQKMTDRGRTEAFF	TGTGCCAGTACCCAAAAGATGACTGACAGGGGGAGGACTGAAGCTTTCTTT
-	TRBV5-1	TRBD2	TRBJ2-7	CASSTGLAVNYEQYF	TGCGCCAGCAGCACGGGACTAGCGGTTAACTACGAGCAGTACTTC
-	TRBV19	TRBD1	TRBJ1-5	CASSIATGGGNQPQHF	TGTGCCAGTAGTATAGCGACAGGGGGTGGGAATCAGCCCCAGCATTTT
-	TRBV7-9	TRBD2	TRBJ2-1	CASSFPFRLAGVYNEQFF	TGTGCCAGCAGCTTCCCATTCCGGCTAGCGGGAGTTTACAATGAGCAGTTCTTC
-	TRBV5-1	TRBD1	TRBJ1-4	CASSVQGGREEKLFF	TGCGCCAGCAGCGTACAGGGGGGTCGGGAAGAAAAACTGTTTTTT
-	TRBV19	TRBD1	TRBJ2-3	CASNPWDARGLGTQYF	TGTGCCAGTAACCCATGGGACGCCAGGGGGCTTGGTACGCAGTATTTT
-	TRBV19	TRBD1	TRBJ2-1	CASRRGLLYNEQFF	TGTGCCAGTAGAAGGGGGCTTCTCTACAATGAGCAGTTCTTC
-	TRBV3-1/TRBV3-2	-	TRBJ1-6	CASSPASGESPLHF	TGTGCCAGCAGCCCAGCCTCCGGGGAATCACCCCTCCACTTT
-	TRBV4-2	TRBD1	TRBJ1-5	CASSQTGVQPQHF	TGTGCCAGCAGCCAGACAGGGGTTCAGCCCCAGCATTTT
-	TRBV6-5	-	TRBJ2-1	CASSQDSYNEQFF	TGTGCCAGCAGCCAAGACTCTTACAATGAGCAGTTCTTC
-	TRBV7-2	TRBD2	TRBJ2-1	CASSPGLAGAGEQFF	TGTGCCAGCAGCCCCGGACTAGCGGGGGCCGGGGAGCAGTTCTTC
-	TRBV5-1	-	TRBJ2-3	CASSLVRPPSGGTDTQYF	TGCGCCAGCAGCTTGGTGAGGCCGCCCTCGGGTGGCACAGATACGCAGTATTTT
-	TRBV29-1	TRBD1	TRBJ1-1	CSASQGVTEAFF	TGCAGCGCCTCACAGGGGGTGACTGAAGCTTTCTTT
-	TRBV4-3	-	TRBJ2-7	CASSQDTGTYSYEQYF	TGCGCCAGCAGCCAAGATACGGGGACTTACTCCTACGAGCAGTACTTC
-	TRBV7-2	-	TRBJ1-1	CASSPPGNTEAFF	TGTGCCAGCAGTCCCCCGGGTAACACTGAAGCTTTCTTT
-	TRBV6-5	TRBD1	TRBJ1-1	CASSIQGMNTEAFF	TGTGCCAGCAGTATACAGGGGATGAACACTGAAGCTTTCTTT
-	TRBV3-1/TRBV3-2	TRBD2	TRBJ2-5	CASSQVAGGQGTQYF	TGTGCCAGCAGCCAAGTTGCGGGGGGCCAGGGGACCCAGTACTTC
once	TRBV5-6	-	TRBJ2-6	CASSVSSGANVLTF	TGTGCCAGCAGCGTGAGCTCTGGGGCCAACGTCCTGACTTTC
-	TRBV11-3	TRBD1	TRBJ1-4	CASSPGQGTNEKLFF	TGTGCCAGCAGCCCCGGACAGGGCACTAATGAAAAACTGTTTTTT
-	TRBV6-2/TRBV6-3	-	TRBJ2-1	CASSDNYRDDEQFF	TGTGCCAGCAGTGACAACTACAGGGACGATGAGCAGTTCTTC
few	TRBV27	TRBD1	TRBJ2-1	CASSLEGQGAYNEQFF	TGTGCCAGCAGTTTAGAAGGACAGGGGGCCTACAATGAGCAGTTCTTC
-	TRBV3-1/TRBV3-2	-	TRBJ2-7	CASSLRLVSYEQYF	TGTGCCAGCAGCCTCAGACTAGTCTCCTACGAGCAGTACTTC
once	TRBV5-1	-	TRBJ2-3	CASSFTQPTDTQYF	TGCGCCAGCAGCTTTACCCAGCCCACAGATACGCAGTATTTT
-	TRBV7-9	TRBD2	TRBJ2-7	CASSLSRLAGVHEQYF	TGTGCCAGCAGCTTATCCCGACTAGCGGGAGTTCACGAGCAGTACTTC
-	TRBV19	-	TRBJ1-5	CASSANGGRVNQPQHF	TGTGCCAGTAGTGCAAACGGGGGCAGGGTCAATCAGCCCCAGCATTTT
-	TRBV3-1/TRBV3-2	TRBD1	TRBJ1-2	CASSQVELFAGGFYGYTF	TGTGCCAGCAGCCAAGTGGAGCTTTTCGCAGGGGGCTTCTATGGCTACACCTTC
-	TRBV27	TRBD1	TRBJ1-4	CASTAVGTGNEKLFF	TGTGCCAGCACCGCAGTCGGGACAGGGAACGAAAAACTGTTTTTT
once	TRBV5-1	-	TRBJ2-1	CASSPGVGGGTYNEQFF	TGCGCCAGCAGCCCCGGGGTGGGCGGAGGGACCTACAATGAGCAGTTCTTC
-	TRBV5-1	TRBD2	TRBJ2-3	CASSSPRGGSTDTQYF	TGCGCCAGCAGCTCCCCCCGCGGGGGGAGCACAGATACGCAGTATTTT